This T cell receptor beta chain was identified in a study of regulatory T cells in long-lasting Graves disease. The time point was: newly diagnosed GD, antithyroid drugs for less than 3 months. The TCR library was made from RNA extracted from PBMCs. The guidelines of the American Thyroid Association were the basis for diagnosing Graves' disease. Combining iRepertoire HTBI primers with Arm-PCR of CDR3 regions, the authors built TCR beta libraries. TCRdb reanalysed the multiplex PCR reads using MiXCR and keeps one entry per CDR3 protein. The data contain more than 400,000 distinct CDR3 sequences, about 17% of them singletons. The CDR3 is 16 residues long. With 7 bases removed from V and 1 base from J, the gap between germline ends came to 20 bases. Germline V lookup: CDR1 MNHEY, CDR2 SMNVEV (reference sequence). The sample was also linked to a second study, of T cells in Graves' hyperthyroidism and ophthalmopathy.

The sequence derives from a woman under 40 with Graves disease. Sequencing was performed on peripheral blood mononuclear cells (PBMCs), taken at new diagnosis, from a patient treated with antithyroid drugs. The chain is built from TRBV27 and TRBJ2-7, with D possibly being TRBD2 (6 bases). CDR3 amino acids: CASNWRVPLYSYEQYF. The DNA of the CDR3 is TGTGCCAGCAACTGGAGGGTCCCTCTATATTCCTACGAGCAGTACTTC.